The 4 T cell receptor beta chains listed next were all sequenced from one sample in a study of beta chain features in type 1 diabetes. Overall study results and limits: Type 1 diabetes patients had moderately but significantly shorter TCRB CDR3s in all four CD4+ subsets.

The investigators reverse transcribed all of the isolated RNA, so they sequenced expressed TCRB transcripts. Repertoires were generated with immunoSEQ multiplex PCR, while TCRdb's copy carries only in-frame clones and drops some. Seen here are hundreds of thousands of clones, around 12% observed once, and the top ten hold 0.0095% to 0.012%. Their antigens remain unidentified. Sequencing was carried out using naive CD4+ T cells from blood. Source of these receptors: a woman aged 18 to 35 with type 1 diabetes.

V is TRBV7-2 and J is TRBJ2-7; TRBD1 matches 8 bases. V trimming: 1 base; J trimming: 6 bases; junction bases outside the gene matches: 11. The length of the CDR3 is 16 residues. Germline V gene data show CDR1 as SGHTA and CDR2 as FQGNSA. DNA of the CDR3: TGTGCCAGCAGCTTAGATGCCAGGGGGCGATTTGGCGAGCAGTACTTC. Translation gives CASSLDARGRFGEQYF.

In its sample, this clone was seen a few times. V and J are TRBV6-6 and TRBJ2-3; no firm D call. The germline V gene encodes CDR1 MNHNY and CDR2 SVGAGI (reference sequence). Trimming took 4 bases from V and 4 from J, leaving 6 bases between them. This CDR3 is 12 amino acids long. CDR3 region: CASSSSSDTQYF. CDR3 coding DNA: TGTGCCAGCAGTTCTAGTTCAGATACGCAGTATTTT.

The rearrangement links TRBV11-2 to TRBJ2-6; D gene ambiguous. The germline V gene has CDR1 SGHAT and CDR2 FQNNGV. This CDR3 comprises 17 residues. V was cut by 5 bases and J by 1 base, with 15 bases left in between. In DNA form, the CDR3 reads TGTGCCAGCAGCAACTTTTTTAGTTTTTCTGGGGCCAACGTCCTGACTTTC. Its protein product is CASSNFFSFSGANVLTF.

This clone was recorded once. J is TRBJ2-3 and V is TRBV28, with TRBD1 matching over 9 bases. The CDR3 extends over 15 amino acids. Germline CDR1 and CDR2: MDHEN and SYDVKM. V dropped 5 bases and J dropped 2; count of bases not matched to a gene: 5. As DNA, the CDR3 is TGTGCCAGCAGTCCCCGGGACAGGGACACAGATACGCAGTATTTT. Translation gives CASSPRDRDTDTQYF.